This T cell receptor beta chain was identified in a study of cytomegalovirus exposure and HLA in healthy donors. General study findings and limits: A likely sequencing artifact accounted for one observed cluster of highly shared sequence variants. Usually a TCR sequence was rare, but some public TCRs were found in many donors.

Germline-derived CDR1 and CDR2 are LNHNV and YYDKDF (reference sequence). The CDR3 runs 14 residues. V was clipped by 3 bases and J by 6 bases, with 15 bases between them. In the case of this clone: As yet, its antigen is unknown.

It was with 60 Vbeta and 13 Jbeta primers that the PCR ran. Clones were sequenced by immunoSEQ multiplex PCR, and TCRdb holds only the in-frame ones, with some missing. The sample has around 74,000 clones, 79% seen once. The V call is TRBV15, the J call TRBJ2-7; tentatively, D is TRBD1 (6 bases). Sequenced sample: PBMCs. The sequence was obtained from a young man in good health and CMV-seronegative. The CDR3, as DNA: TGTGCCACCAGCAGGGAACAGGGTTTGGGCGAGCAGTACTTC. Protein sequence: CATSREQGLGEQYF.